Sequencing of this T cell receptor (beta chain) was carried out in a study of CD8 T cells in Susac syndrome. cDNA came from around 0.5 to 1 ug RNA primed by random hexamers. Across 54 Vbeta and 13 Jbeta, TCR beta CDR3 was amplified with immunoSEQ multiplex PCR. TCRdb passed the immunoSEQ multiplex PCR reads through MiXCR, listing each CDR3 protein once. The repertoire includes some 180,000 distinct CDR3 sequences, approximately 93% of them detected once, and about 0.1% sits in the top ten. V shed 0 bases, J shed 1 base, and the junction held 10 bases outside the gene matches. CDR3 size: 18 residues. Germline CDR1 and CDR2: SGDLS and YYNGEE. Sequencing of TCR beta, carried out with a high-throughput approach, was applied to CD8+ and CD4+ T cells from the blood. TEMRA cells were FACS-enriched, unlike CD8+ and CD4+ T cells, which were negatively isolated.

The sequence was collected from a human donor in good health. The rearrangement uses TRBV9 and TRBJ2-7, with TRBD2 identical over 10 bases. The sample taken for sequencing was CD4+ T cells from PBMCs. The CDR3 DNA follows: TGTGCCAGCAGCGTAGCCCCTGCCAGCGGGGGGGTGTCCTACGAGCAGTACTTC. Its protein is CASSVAPASGGVSYEQYF.